This record concerns one T cell receptor beta chain sequence. The data belong to a study of blood T cell repertoires in COVID-19. The CDR3 has 15 residues. V was pared by 0 bases and J by 6 bases, with 4 bases of the junction left unmatched. CDR1 is SGHVS and CDR2 is FQNEAQ in the germline V gene. Authors' methods: From reference gene primer amplification, estimates of nucleated cell counts were derived. Using immunoSEQ multiplex PCR, the repertoire was profiled, and TCRdb retains in-frame clones only, with some absent. V, J and clone size reflect that table, while D and trimming were determined from the DNA. The sample lists about 250,000 clones; 80% to 85% were seen once.

The sequenced sample consisted of peripheral blood. This TCR was sampled from a man in his forties or fifties with active or convalescent COVID-19. The chain links TRBV7-8 to TRBJ2-2, with TRBD1 matching over 7 bases. The CDR3 protein is CASSLASTGAGELFF. DNA for the CDR3: TGTGCCAGCAGCTTAGCTTCCACAGGGGCCGGGGAGCTGTTTTTT.